This TCR beta chain stems from a study of vaccination and CD4 T cells after COVID-19. Study results and caveats: Reactive clonotype counts went from median around 20 after infection to roughly 38 after vaccination, nonsignificantly.

V was clipped by 2 bases and J by 2 bases, with 13 bases between them. The CDR3 totals 15 residues. Germline-derived CDR1 and CDR2 are MRHNA and SNTAGT. Indicated treatment: approximately 9-day PBMC culture with coronavirus spike peptide pools or control peptides (ViraFEST assay). Researchers used the Oncomine TCR Beta short-read assay to sequence DNA from cultured CD4+ T cells. TCRdb fed the PCR reads into MiXCR, producing one record per CDR3 protein. The table records over 15,000 distinct CDR3 sequences, 45% to 50% of them present only once. A remark on this clonotype: Its antigen remains unknown.

V is TRBV6-4 and J is TRBJ2-7; no definite D call. The receptor's source is a human donor who had recovered from COVID-19. The material sequenced was CD4+ T cells from blood, cultured in vitro. In nucleotides, the CDR3 is TGTGCCAGCAGTGACCTGAAACCCCGCCCCTACGAGCAGTACTTC. Protein: CASSDLKPRPYEQYF.